The 26 T cell receptor beta chains below were found in one sample sequenced in a study of control samples from healthy donors and cancer patients. Data came from immunoSEQ multiplex PCR; TCRdb stores just in-frame clones and leaves some out. The table lists about 160,000 clones, around 95% of them singletons. Sequencing was performed on blood. These receptors were collected from a woman in her forties in good health.

This chain connects TRBV19 to TRBJ2-7; possibly TRBD1 for D (7 bases). Germline CDR1 LNHDA, CDR2 SQIVND (reference sequence). V was shortened by 3 bases and J by 4 bases, with 13 bases between the two germline ends. The length of the CDR3 is 14 residues. For the CDR3, the DNA is TGTGCCAGTAGTATGAGGACAGGACTATACGAGCAGTACTTC. Amino acid sequence: CASSMRTGLYEQYF.

This chain connects TRBV2 to TRBJ1-5, with TRBD1 identical over 7 bases. This CDR3 is built from 13 residues. V lost 8 bases to trimming and J lost 4 bases; unmatched junction nucleotides: 5. Germline V lookup: CDR1 SNHLY, CDR2 FYNNEI. CDR3 bases: TGTGCCAGCCACAGGGGCCCAAATCAGCCCCAGCATTTT. It is translated as CASHRGPNQPQHF.

V is TRBV6-2 or TRBV6-3 and J is TRBJ2-6; D is possibly TRBD2 (5 bases). Trimming stripped 2 bases from V and 2 bases from J, with 7 bases between. The CDR3 sequence is 15 residues long. Germline V gene data show CDR1 as MNHEY and CDR2 as SVGEGT. CDR3 coding DNA: TGTGCCAGCAGTTACACGGGGACTGGGGCCAACGTCCTGACTTTC. This gives the protein CASSYTGTGANVLTF.

J is TRBJ2-3 and V is TRBV19; the D gene is possibly TRBD1 (6 bases). Trimming removed 3 bases at V and 11 bases at J, with 15 bases between. The CDR3 contains 13 residues. CDR1 is LNHDA, CDR2 SQIVND, per germline (reference sequence). Written as DNA, the CDR3 is TGTGCCAGTAGTATGGACCGGAAGGGGGAGCAGTATTTT. This codes for CASSMDRKGEQYF.

V and J are TRBV9 and TRBJ1-2; D is possibly TRBD1 (5 bases). CDR1 is SGDLS and CDR2 is YYNGEE in the germline V gene. Between the trimmed V and J ends, which lost 4 bases and 0 bases, there was a span of 31 bases. The CDR3 covers 21 residues. Here the CDR3 reads CASSSRVGSEVGPGANYGYTF. The DNA of the CDR3 is TGTGCCAGCAGCTCTAGAGTAGGTTCCGAGGTGGGACCGGGGGCTAACTATGGCTACACCTTC.

Concerning this clone: Other DNA sequences in the sample encode the same CDR3. V gene TRBV4-3 combines with J gene TRBJ2-5; the match to TRBD2 covers 7 bases. V lost 0 bases, J lost 5 bases, and 6 bases stayed unmatched. The CDR3 runs to 15 residues. Germline lookup yields CDR1 LGHNA and CDR2 YSLEER. The CDR3 sequence is CASSQDLRGGETQYF. CDR3 nucleotides: TGCGCCAGCAGCCAAGACCTAAGGGGAGGGGAGACCCAGTACTTC.

The chain uses TRBV19 and TRBJ1-1, with D uncertain. CDR1 LNHDA and CDR2 SQIVND come from the germline V gene (reference sequence). CDR3 length: 13 residues. The ends were cut back, 5 bases at V and 1 base at J, with 8 bases in the middle. CDR3 DNA sequence: TGTGCCAGTAGTCCTGGGAGGAACACTGAAGCTTTCTTT. It yields the protein CASSPGRNTEAFF. Full variable domain (missing parts from reference TRBV19 and TRBJ1-1): DGGITQSPKYLFRKEGQNVTLSCEQNLNHDAMYWYRQDPGQGLRLIYYSQIVNDFQKGDIAEGYSVSREKKESFPLTVTSAQKNPTAFYLCASSPGRNTEAFFGQGTRLTVV.

The chain carries TRBV11-2 and TRBJ2-1; 8 positions agree with TRBD2. Germline lookup yields CDR1 SGHAT and CDR2 FQNNGV. With V trimmed by 5 bases and J by 7 bases, 7 bases remained unmatched. The CDR3 runs 14 residues. The CDR3 reads CASSPGGGINEQFF. The CDR3 DNA follows: TGTGCCAGCAGCCCGGGCGGGGGGATAAATGAGCAGTTCTTC.

The genes are TRBV7-2 and TRBJ1-2; no reliable D call. In germline, CDR1 is SGHTA, CDR2 FQGNSA. V lost 0 bases and J lost 0, with 8 bases in between. The CDR3 spans 15 residues. DNA of the CDR3: TGTGCCAGCAGCTTAGCTCCTCAGTCTAACTATGGCTACACCTTC. Amino acid sequence: CASSLAPQSNYGYTF.

The chain couples TRBV7-3 to TRBJ1-2; 7 bases fit TRBD1. The CDR3 runs 16 residues. Germline trimming cut 0 bases from V and 2 bases from J; bases unmatched to any gene: 6. CDR1 and CDR2 from the germline V gene are SGHTA and FQGTGA. The CDR3 DNA reads as TGTGCCAGCAGCTTAACAGATAGGACAGGAAACTATGGCTACACCTTC. Translated, it gives CASSLTDRTGNYGYTF.

V and J are TRBV6-5 and TRBJ2-7, with D perhaps given as TRBD1 or TRBD2 (5 bases each). The CDR3 totals 15 residues. Per the germline V gene, CDR1 is MNHEY and CDR2 is SVGAGI. The V end was cut by 2 bases, the J end by 6 bases, with 17 bases between. CDR3 residues: CASSYREGARGEQYF. CDR3 DNA sequence: TGTGCCAGCAGTTACAGAGAAGGGGCGAGGGGCGAGCAGTACTTC.

The chain joins TRBV7-6 to TRBJ1-2; D remains unclear. Trimming cost V 0 bases and J 2 bases, with 13 bases left between them. Germline lookup yields CDR1 SGHVS and CDR2 FNYEAQ. The CDR3 spans 16 residues. The DNA of the CDR3 is TGTGCCAGCAGCTTAGCGCGGAAGGGTGGGAACTATGGCTACACCTTC. It codes for CASSLARKGGNYGYTF.

This clone showed up just once. The rearrangement uses TRBV6-6 and TRBJ1-1; D not resolved. Germline V CDR1 and CDR2: MNHNY, SVGAGI (reference sequence). V shed 6 bases and J shed 2 bases, with 10 bases lying between them. The CDR3 has 13 amino acids. CDR3 amino acids: CASRSRVNTEAFF. CDR3 nucleotide sequence: TGTGCCAGCAGGTCTCGTGTTAACACTGAAGCTTTCTTT.

This chain's CDR3 is CSITGFNYGYTF. CDR3 nucleotide sequence: TGCAGCATAACAGGGTTTAACTATGGCTACACCTTC. The J gene is TRBJ1-2, the V gene TRBV29-1; D perhaps matches TRBD1 (6 bases). CDR1 SQVTM and CDR2 ANQGSEA come from the germline V gene. The CDR3 consists of 12 residues. The ends were cut back, 8 bases at V and 1 base at J, with 11 bases in the middle.

J is TRBJ1-1 and V is TRBV9; TRBD1 is a possible D gene (6 bases). V was cut by 0 bases and J by 4 bases, with 16 bases left in between. This CDR3 has 16 residues. Looked up from germline, CDR1 is SGDLS and CDR2 is YYNGEE. CDR3 in DNA: TGTGCCAGCAGCGTAGCCCCGTGGGGGGGCCTCACTGAAGCTTTCTTT. Its protein is CASSVAPWGGLTEAFF. Supplemented by reference TRBV9 and TRBJ1-1, the full variable domain reads DSGVTQTPKHLITATGQRVTLRCSPRSGDLSVYWYQQSLDQGLQFLIQYYNGEERAKGNILERFSAQQFPDLHSELNLSSLELGDSALYFCASSVAPWGGLTEAFFGQGTRLTVV.

The chain is built from TRBV3-1 (or the pseudogene TRBV3-2) and TRBJ2-7, with TRBD2 matching 7 bases. This CDR3 comprises 15 residues. V shed 1 base, J shed 4 bases, and the junction held 7 bases outside the gene matches. Germline CDR1 LGHDT, CDR2 YNNKEL (reference sequence). As DNA, the CDR3 is TGTGCCAGCAGCCAAGGTCGCGGGAGCTTGTACGAGCAGTACTTC. Translating it yields CASSQGRGSLYEQYF.

This sequence joins TRBV5-6 and TRBJ1-1, with D uncertain. CDR3 length: 13 residues. The germline CDR1 and CDR2 sequences are SGHDT and YYEEEE. Trimming cost V 2 bases and J 0 bases, with 5 bases left between them. The CDR3 is CASSLQMNTEAFF. The CDR3, as DNA: TGTGCCAGCAGCTTACAGATGAACACTGAAGCTTTCTTT.

A single count supports this clone. The chain links TRBV7-6 to TRBJ2-7, with D tentatively TRBD2 (5 bases). The V end was cut by 1 base, the J end by 2 bases, with 12 bases between. This CDR3 has 15 amino acids. Germline V gene data show CDR1 as SGHVS and CDR2 as FNYEAQ. The CDR3 DNA follows: TGTGCCAGCAGCTTAGGTCACGGGATAACCTACGAGCAGTACTTC. Its translation: CASSLGHGITYEQYF.

The chain couples TRBV19 to TRBJ1-5; the D gene is possibly TRBD1 (6 bases). This CDR3 is 15 amino acids long. Germline lookup yields CDR1 LNHDA and CDR2 SQIVND (reference sequence). Between the trimmed V and J ends, which lost 6 bases and 7 bases, there was a span of 19 bases. Here the CDR3 reads CASSRQEGLWQPQHF. The CDR3 DNA reads as TGTGCCAGTAGCAGACAGGAGGGGTTGTGGCAGCCCCAGCATTTT.

The chain links TRBV5-4 to TRBJ1-6, with D perhaps matching TRBD1 (6 bases). Trimming took 5 bases from V and 7 from J, leaving 16 bases between them. This CDR3 comprises 15 residues. Germline V gene sequence: CDR1 SGHNT, CDR2 YYREEE (reference sequence). The CDR3 loop is CASSRVQGKNSPLHF. CDR3 bases: TGTGCCAGCAGTCGTGTACAGGGAAAGAATTCACCCCTCCACTTT.

This rearrangement joins TRBV6-4 to TRBJ1-1; D uncertain. This CDR3 is 13 amino acids long. The germline CDR1 and CDR2 sequences are MRHNA and SNTAGT. The V gene lost 0 bases and the J gene lost 5 bases, with 7 bases spanning the gap. The CDR3 is CASSDSRTTEAFF. In nucleotides, the CDR3 is TGTGCCAGCAGTGACTCAAGGACTACTGAAGCTTTCTTT.

This sequence joins TRBV5-1 and TRBJ2-5, with D possibly being TRBD2 (6 bases). This CDR3 is built from 15 residues. Trimming removed 3 bases from V and 4 bases from J, with 16 bases in between. CDR1 is SGHRS and CDR2 is YFSETQ in the germline V gene. CDR3 nucleotides: TGCGCCAGCAGCTCGATCACTAGCATCGGAGAGACCCAGTACTTC. Translation gives CASSSITSIGETQYF.

This sequence joins TRBV19 and TRBJ2-2; D remains unclear. CDR1 is LNHDA and CDR2 is SQIVND in the germline V gene (reference sequence). The CDR3 has 12 residues. Trimming removed 4 bases from V and 5 bases from J, with 5 bases in between. The CDR3 spells CASSRVTGELFF. As DNA, the CDR3 is TGTGCCAGTAGTAGGGTGACCGGGGAGCTGTTTTTT.

CDR3 residues: CASSDWAGELFF. Here the CDR3 DNA reads TGTGCCAGCAGTGACTGGGCGGGGGAGCTGTTTTTT. This chain connects TRBV6-4 to TRBJ2-2; D not resolved. Germline CDR1 reads MRHNA; CDR2 reads SNTAGT. The V gene lost 1 base and the J gene lost 8 bases, with 5 bases spanning the gap. The CDR3 has 12 amino acids.

This chain uses TRBV12-3 or TRBV12-4 with TRBJ1-1, with D unresolved. V lost 7 bases to trimming and J lost 6 bases, with 15 bases between them. The CDR3 has 13 residues. The CDR3 protein is CASTSGGLAEAFF. CDR3 DNA: TGTGCCAGCACCTCTGGAGGGTTGGCTGAAGCTTTCTTT.

The chain links TRBV4-1 to TRBJ1-6, with D possibly matching TRBD1 (5 bases). V was trimmed by 0 bases and J by 10 bases, leaving 13 bases between them. This CDR3 is built from 15 residues. Per germline, CDR1 MGHRA and CDR2 YSYEKL. CDR3 loop: CASSQDRGRASPLHF. CDR3 DNA sequence: TGCGCCAGCAGCCAAGATCGGGGGAGGGCCTCACCCCTCCACTTT.